This T cell receptor beta chain was found in a study of T cells in Graves' hyperthyroidism and ophthalmopathy. Overall study results and limits: Clonotypes that were expanded in thyroid above 0.001 mostly appeared in blood too.

It was RNA transcripts that yielded the amplified TCR beta CDR3 regions. HTBI primers were used for first-round RT-PCR of the TCR CDR3. TCRdb reanalysed the multiplex PCR reads using MiXCR and keeps one entry per CDR3 protein. The data contain roughly 570,000 distinct CDR3 sequences, around 14% of them seen just once; the ten biggest clones take up approximately 7.4%. Trimming stripped 4 bases from V and 2 bases from J, with 12 bases between. CDR1 and CDR2 (germline): DFQATT, SNEGSKA (reference sequence). The CDR3 totals 15 residues. This clonotype was seen a handful of times. The antigen remains undetermined. Newly diagnosed patients aged 18 to 65 had hyperthyroidism of under 2 months' duration.

This TCR came from a woman in her 30s with Graves' hyperthyroidism. V is TRBV20-1 and J is TRBJ1-6; D is uncertain. Sequencing was performed on blood. For the CDR3, the DNA is TGCAGTGCTATCGAGGAAAATACCTATAATTCACCCCTCCACTTT. Its translation: CSAIEENTYNSPLHF.